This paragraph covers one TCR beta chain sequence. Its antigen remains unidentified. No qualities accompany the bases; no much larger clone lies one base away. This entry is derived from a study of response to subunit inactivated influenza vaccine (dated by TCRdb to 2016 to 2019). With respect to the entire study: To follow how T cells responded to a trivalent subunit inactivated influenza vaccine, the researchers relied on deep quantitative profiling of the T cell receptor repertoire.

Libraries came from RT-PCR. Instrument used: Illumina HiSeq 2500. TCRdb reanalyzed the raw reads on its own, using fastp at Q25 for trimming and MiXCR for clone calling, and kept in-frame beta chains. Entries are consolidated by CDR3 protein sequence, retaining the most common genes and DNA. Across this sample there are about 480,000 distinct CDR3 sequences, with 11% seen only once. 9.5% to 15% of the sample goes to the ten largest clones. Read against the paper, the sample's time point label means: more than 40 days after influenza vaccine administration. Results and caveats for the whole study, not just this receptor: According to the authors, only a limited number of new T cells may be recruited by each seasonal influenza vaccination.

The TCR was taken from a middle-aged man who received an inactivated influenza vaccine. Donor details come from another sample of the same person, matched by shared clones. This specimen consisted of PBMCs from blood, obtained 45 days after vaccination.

The DNA sequence follows: TGTGCCAGCTCACCTTCCCTGACAGGGATATCTAACTATGGCTACACCTTC. It specifies CASSPSLTGISNYGYTF. The chain was built from TRBV18 and TRBJ1-2, and 7 junctional nucleotides match TRBD1. The CDR3, from cysteine to phenylalanine, totals 17 residues. The sequence is cut down to CDR3 DNA, 51 bases in frame from base 1. At the junction V is shortened by 3 bases and J by 0 bases; bases outside the gene matches: 10. The CDR1 and CDR2 encoded by the germline V gene are KGHSH and LQKENI. Here the CDR3 is joined to the reference TRBV18 and TRBJ1-2 genes, and the full variable domain is: NAGVMQNPRHLVRRRGQEARLRCSPMKGHSHVYWYRQLPEEGLKFMVYLQKENIIDESGMPKERFSAEFPKEGPSILRIQQVVRGDSAAYFCASSPSLTGISNYGYTFGSGTRLTVV.